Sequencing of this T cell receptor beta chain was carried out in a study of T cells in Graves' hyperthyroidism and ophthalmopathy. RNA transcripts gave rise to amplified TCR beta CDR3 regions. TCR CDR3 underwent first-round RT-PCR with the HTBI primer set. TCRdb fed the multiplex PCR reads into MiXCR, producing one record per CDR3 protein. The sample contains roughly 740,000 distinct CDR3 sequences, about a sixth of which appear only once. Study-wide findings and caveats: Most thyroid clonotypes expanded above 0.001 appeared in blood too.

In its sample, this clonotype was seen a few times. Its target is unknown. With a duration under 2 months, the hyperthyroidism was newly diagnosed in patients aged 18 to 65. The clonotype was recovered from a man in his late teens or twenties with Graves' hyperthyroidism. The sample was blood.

CDR3 sequence: CASSISGDSYNEQFF. The CDR3 DNA follows: TGTGCCAGTAGTATATCGGGTGACTCCTACAATGAGCAGTTCTTC. The V call is TRBV19, the J call TRBJ2-1; D gene uncertain. The CDR3 runs to 15 residues. The V gene lost 2 bases and the J gene lost 0 bases, with 8 bases spanning the gap. CDR1 is LNHDA, CDR2 SQIVND, per germline (reference sequence).